This T cell receptor beta chain was recovered during a study of molecular identifiers for immune sequencing clone quantification. Findings and limits, study-wide: Reports indicate spiked Jurkat TCR RNA from one cell could be found among roughly 950,000 naive cells. Over 97% of effector molecules, but under 1% in naive cells, were held by clones with more than 20 RNA copies. Highly expanded clone sizes could end up underestimated if a barcode were shared by identical TCR molecules.

CDR1 and CDR2 (germline): SGHRS, YFSETQ. Trimming took 7 bases from V and 0 from J, leaving 6 bases between them. The CDR3 runs 12 residues. The use of previously described methods and listed TCR primers produced the bulk TCR libraries. TCRdb redid the calling of the PCR reads with MiXCR, one entry per CDR3 protein. The sample holds about 330,000 distinct CDR3 sequences; roughly a quarter are singletons and the top ten take around 0.74%. This clonotype was seen many times. Its antigen is not identified. The chain employs TRBV5-1 and TRBJ2-3; D gene unclear. Sequencing was done on a sample of naive CD8+ T cells from blood, with Jurkat cell RNA spiked in. Subset noted: FACS-sorted CD8+CD4-CCR7+CD45RA+ naive T cells. This receptor was taken from a human donor in good health. Some libraries in this study had Jurkat cell RNA spiked in. Here the CDR3 DNA reads TGCGCCAGCGGCACTAGCACAGATACGCAGTATTTT. Translation: CASGTSTDTQYF.